These 25 T cell receptor beta chains originate from one sample sequenced in a study of cytomegalovirus exposure and HLA in healthy donors. Both 60 Vbeta primers and 13 Jbeta primers went into the PCR. The method was immunoSEQ multiplex PCR; TCRdb's version includes in-frame clones alone and lacks a portion of them. The sample records around 150,000 clones, 70% to 80% being singletons. Sequencing used PBMCs. Receptors were obtained from a human donor in good health.

The chain recombines TRBV10-3 with TRBJ1-5; D possibly corresponds to TRBD1 (5 bases). The CDR3 totals 15 residues. Germline V gene sequence: CDR1 ENHRY, CDR2 SYGVKD. The V gene lost 3 bases and the J gene lost 3 bases, with 12 bases spanning the gap. The CDR3 protein is CAISEAGGDNQPQHF. As DNA, the CDR3 is TGTGCCATCAGTGAAGCCGGGGGAGACAATCAGCCCCAGCATTTT.

This chain links TRBV6-1 with TRBJ1-3; D perhaps matches TRBD1 (5 bases). The CDR3 contains 15 residues. V was clipped by 2 bases and J by 2 bases, with 10 bases between them. Germline CDR1 is MNHNS and CDR2 is SASEGT. CDR3 amino acids: CASSEKAGPGNTIYF. The CDR3, as DNA: TGTGCCAGCAGTGAAAAGGCAGGGCCTGGAAACACCATATATTTT.

This CDR3 is CASSLIGSGTGTYEQYF. The CDR3 region has the DNA TGTGCCAGCAGTTTAATTGGGTCAGGGACAGGGACCTACGAGCAGTACTTC. The V call is TRBV27, the J call TRBJ2-7; TRBD1 matches 9 bases. In germline, CDR1 is MNHEY, CDR2 SMNVEV (reference sequence). V shed 2 bases, J shed 2 bases, and the junction held 10 bases outside the gene matches. There are 17 residues in the CDR3.

The chain has TRBV2 and TRBJ1-1; D remains unclear. CDR3 size: 16 residues. V was cut by 7 bases and J by 0 bases, with 18 bases left in between. Germline V gene data show CDR1 as SNHLY and CDR2 as FYNNEI. The CDR3 coding sequence is TGTGCCAGCATCGAAGATAACGGCAGGATGAACACTGAAGCTTTCTTT. Its translation is CASIEDNGRMNTEAFF.

This chain links TRBV6-5 with TRBJ2-1; TRBD2 might be the D (5 bases). Trimming took 5 bases from V and 8 from J, leaving 10 bases between them. The CDR3 totals 12 residues. CDR1 and CDR2 (germline): MNHEY, SVGAGI. The CDR3 bases are TGTGCCAGCAGTCGAACCGGGGATGAGCAGTTCTTC. It is translated as CASSRTGDEQFF.

The genes are TRBV2 and TRBJ1-2; no definite D call. Trimming stripped 3 bases from V and 11 bases from J, with 16 bases between. The CDR3 covers 13 residues. Germline loops: CDR1 SNHLY, CDR2 FYNNEI. The CDR3 protein is CASSDGIHGPYTF. The CDR3 region has the DNA TGTGCCAGCAGTGACGGGATCCACGGACCTTACACCTTC.

In this sample, this clone turned up once. Other DNA sequences in this sample translate to the same CDR3. The chain employs TRBV5-1 and TRBJ2-1; D unresolved. Trimming stripped 1 base from V and 10 bases from J, with 6 bases between. This CDR3 contains 11 residues. From germline, CDR1 is SGHRS and CDR2 YFSETQ. This CDR3 is CASSLSGEQFF. CDR3 bases: TGCGCCAGCAGCTTGTCCGGGGAGCAGTTCTTC.

This clone has just one count. The J gene is TRBJ2-7, the V gene TRBV18; 7 bases line up with TRBD2. The CDR3 is 15 amino acids. The V gene end was trimmed by 3 bases and the J gene end by 3 bases; junction bases not matched to a gene: 8. CDR1 is KGHSH, CDR2 LQKENI, per germline. CDR3 sequence: CASSPGRGGVYEQYF. The CDR3 DNA follows: TGTGCCAGCTCACCTGGAAGGGGAGGGGTCTACGAGCAGTACTTC.

The V call is TRBV6-4, the J call TRBJ2-1, with D hard to call. Trimming took off 0 bases at V and 10 bases at J, with 10 bases between the two ends. This CDR3 spans 13 amino acids. Germline CDR1 is MRHNA and CDR2 is SNTAGT. CDR3 loop: CASSDSAFLEQFF. CDR3 sequence (DNA): TGTGCCAGCAGTGACTCCGCTTTCCTAGAGCAGTTCTTC.

In the case of this clone: The junction shows a germline mismatch at one end, possibly a read error. The V call is TRBV20-1, the J call TRBJ1-1; the D is unclear. Germline values: CDR1 DFQATT, CDR2 SNEGSKA (reference sequence). There are 11 residues in the CDR3. The CDR3 coding sequence is TGCAGTGCTAGGGGTTCCTGGAAGCAGGTCTTT. It translates to CSARGSWKQVF.

V usage is TRBV5-1 and J usage is TRBJ2-5; perhaps TRBD2 as D (6 bases). Germline-derived CDR1 and CDR2 are SGHRS and YFSETQ. The CDR3 extends over 15 amino acids. Trimming removed 7 bases at V and 1 base at J, with 17 bases between. This CDR3 reads CASGSSGWGQETQYF. CDR3 DNA sequence: TGCGCCAGCGGAAGTAGCGGTTGGGGCCAAGAGACCCAGTACTTC.

The V and J genes are TRBV10-2 and TRBJ2-1; tentatively, D is TRBD2 (6 bases). CDR3 length: 14 residues. The V end lost 4 bases, the J end lost 9 bases, and 16 bases lay between the germline ends. CDR1 is WSHSY and CDR2 is SAAADI in the germline V gene. The DNA for the CDR3 is TGCGCCAGCAGTGGACTAGTCTTGGAGAGTGAGCAGTTCTTC. This translates into CASSGLVLESEQFF.

This clone occurred once. V usage is TRBV7-9 and J usage is TRBJ1-1, with D hard to call. There are 13 residues in the CDR3. Trimming took off 3 bases at V and 0 bases at J, with 5 bases between the two ends. Germline CDR1 and CDR2: SEHNR and FQNEAQ (reference sequence). CDR3 sequence: CASSFQMNTEAFF. In DNA, the CDR3 is TGTGCCAGCAGCTTCCAGATGAACACTGAAGCTTTCTTT.

This clone was recorded a few times. Other DNA sequences of this sample code for an identical CDR3. The chain has TRBV5-1 and TRBJ2-7; 9 bases fit TRBD2. CDR3 length: 14 amino acids. Germline loops: CDR1 SGHRS, CDR2 YFSETQ. The V and J ends lost 0 bases and 6 bases, in that order; junction bases with no gene match: 4. The DNA of the CDR3 is TGCGCCAGCAGCTTGGTAAGCGGGAGGAGCGAGCAGTACTTC. The encoded protein is CASSLVSGRSEQYF. Full variable domain (missing parts from reference TRBV5-1 and TRBJ2-7): KAGVTQTPRYLIKTRGQQVTLSCSPISGHRSVSWYQQTPGQGLQFLFEYFSETQRNKGNFPGRFSGRQFSNSRSEMNVSTLELGDSALYLCASSLVSGRSEQYFGPGTRLTVT.

The table lists this clone with a few counts. The chain combines TRBV6-1 with TRBJ2-3; 12 positions match TRBD2. Germline V gives CDR1 MNHNS, CDR2 SASEGT. The CDR3 contains 15 residues. The J segment lost 2 bases and the V segment lost 7 bases, leaving 4 bases of the junction unmatched. CDR3 loop: CASTSGGEITDTQYF. The CDR3 nucleotides read TGTGCCAGCACTAGCGGGGGGGAAATCACAGATACGCAGTATTTT.

This chain joins TRBV7-2 and TRBJ2-7; D possibly corresponds to TRBD2 (6 bases). The CDR3 consists of 16 residues. CDR1 is SGHTA and CDR2 is FQGNSA in the germline V gene. Trimming stripped 5 bases from V and 7 bases from J, with 24 bases between. The CDR3 DNA reads as TGTGCCAGCAGCCCCGGAGGCGGCGGGAACCTGGGGGAGCAGTACTTC. Translation: CASSPGGGGNLGEQYF.

A remark on this clone: The germline gene is not matched at one end of the junction; a read error may be the cause. The chain links TRBV7-9 to TRBJ1-3; TRBD1 agrees at 8 bases. CDR1 and CDR2 (germline): SEHNR, FQNEAQ (reference sequence). The CDR3 totals 15 residues. The DNA for the CDR3 is TGTTCCAGCAGCTTCCCGACAGGGGCTGGAAACACCATATATTTT. Translating it yields CSSSFPTGAGNTIYF.

V gene TRBV10-3 combines with J gene TRBJ2-7; 10 nucleotides agree with TRBD2. Germline V gene sequence: CDR1 ENHRY, CDR2 SYGVKD. The CDR3 extends over 18 amino acids. V shed 2 bases and J 5 bases; nucleotides not matched to a gene: 15. The CDR3 bases are TGTGCCATCAGTGAGCGGACCCCGCGCAGGGGGACTAGCGACGAGCAGTACTTC. This codes for CAISERTPRRGTSDEQYF.

The V gene is TRBV13, the J gene TRBJ2-1; unclear D gene. Germline loops: CDR1 PRHDT, CDR2 FYEKMQ (reference sequence). V was trimmed by 5 bases and J by 7 bases, leaving 15 bases between them. The CDR3 length is 14 residues. In DNA, the CDR3 is TGTGCCAGCAGCCTTCACACACTGACTAATGAGCAGTTCTTC. Translation: CASSLHTLTNEQFF.

The CDR3 nucleotides are TGTGCCAGCAGCTACGGACAAGGAGTAGATAGGGAAAAACTGTTTTTT. This translates into CASSYGQGVDREKLFF. V usage is TRBV5-4 and J usage is TRBJ1-4; D may be TRBD1 (5 bases). The V and J ends lost 3 bases and 8 bases respectively, with 20 bases between them. The germline CDR1 and CDR2 sequences are SGHNT and YYREEE (reference sequence). This CDR3 region has 16 residues.

The V call is TRBV30, the J call TRBJ1-5; 11 nucleotides align to TRBD1. CDR3 length: 15 residues. Germline V gives CDR1 GTSNPN, CDR2 SVGIG (reference sequence). V dropped 2 bases and J dropped 7; count of bases not matched to a gene: 7. CDR3 amino acids: CAWSSGQGARQPQHF. The CDR3 nucleotides are TGTGCCTGGAGTTCCGGACAGGGGGCACGGCAGCCCCAGCATTTT. The variable domain in full, completed from reference TRBV30 and TRBJ1-5, reads SQTIHQWPATLVQPVGSPLSLECTVEGTSNPNLYWYRQAAGRGLQLLFYSVGIGQISSEVPQNLSASRPQDRQFILSSKKLLLSDSGFYLCAWSSGQGARQPQHFGDGTRLSIL.

This clone was seen a few times. A much larger clone differs from this one at a single base, so this may be a read error. The chain links TRBV7-6 to TRBJ2-7; D remains unclear. Per germline, CDR1 SGHVS and CDR2 FNYEAQ. Trimming pared 0 bases from V and 3 bases from J, leaving 3 bases between. This CDR3 contains 12 residues. CDR3 sequence reads: CASSLAYYEQYF. The DNA for the CDR3 is TGTGCCAGCAGCTTAGCGTACTACGAGCAGTACTTC.

J is TRBJ1-6 and V is TRBV5-1; tentatively, D is TRBD1 (6 bases). Looked up from germline, CDR1 is SGHRS and CDR2 is YFSETQ. V was pared by 10 bases and J by 8 bases, with 16 bases between. This CDR3 spans 13 amino acids. CDR3 nucleotide sequence: TGCGCCCCCAGAAGGGGGAGGGATTCACCCCTCCACTTT. This translates into CAPRRGRDSPLHF. Filled out from reference TRBV5-1 and TRBJ1-6, the complete variable domain reads KAGVTQTPRYLIKTRGQQVTLSCSPISGHRSVSWYQQTPGQGLQFLFEYFSETQRNKGNFPGRFSGRQFSNSRSEMNVSTLELGDSALYLCAPRRGRDSPLHFGNGTRLTVT.

This clone has a single count. V is TRBV10-3 and J is TRBJ2-3, with 10 bases lining up with TRBD2. V was pared by 3 bases and J by 2 bases, with 11 bases of the junction left unmatched. Germline V CDR1 and CDR2: ENHRY, SYGVKD. The CDR3 contains 18 residues. CDR3 in DNA: TGTGCCATCAGTGATCCGCAACTAGCGGGGTCCTACACAGATACGCAGTATTTT. Translating it yields CAISDPQLAGSYTDTQYF.

This rearrangement joins TRBV7-2 to TRBJ2-3; D uncertain. Trimming shortened V by 1 base and J by 2 bases, and 7 bases separated the two germline ends. CDR3 length equals 14 residues. Germline CDR1 and CDR2: SGHTA and FQGNSA. In DNA form, the CDR3 reads TGTGCCAGCAGCTTAGAACGCGACACAGATACGCAGTATTTT. Residues: CASSLERDTDTQYF.